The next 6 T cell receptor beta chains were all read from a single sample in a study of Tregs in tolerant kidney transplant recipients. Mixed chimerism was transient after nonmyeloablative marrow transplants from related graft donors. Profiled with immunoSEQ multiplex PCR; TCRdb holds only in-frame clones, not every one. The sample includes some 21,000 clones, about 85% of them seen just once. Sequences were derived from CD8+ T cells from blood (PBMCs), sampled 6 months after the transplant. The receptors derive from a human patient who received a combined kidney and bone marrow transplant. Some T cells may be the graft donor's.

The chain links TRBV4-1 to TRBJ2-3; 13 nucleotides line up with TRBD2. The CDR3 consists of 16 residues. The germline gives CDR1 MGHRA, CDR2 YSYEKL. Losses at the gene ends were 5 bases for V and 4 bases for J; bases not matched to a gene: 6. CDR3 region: CASSSTGTSGADTQYF. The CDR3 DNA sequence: TGCGCCAGCAGCTCGACCGGGACTAGCGGGGCAGATACGCAGTATTTT.

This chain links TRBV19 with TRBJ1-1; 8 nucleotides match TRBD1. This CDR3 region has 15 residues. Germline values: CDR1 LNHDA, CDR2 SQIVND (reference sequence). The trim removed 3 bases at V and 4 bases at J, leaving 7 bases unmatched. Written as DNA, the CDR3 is TGTGCCAGTAGTATGTTTCAGGGGGCGCGCACTGAAGCTTTCTTT. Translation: CASSMFQGARTEAFF.

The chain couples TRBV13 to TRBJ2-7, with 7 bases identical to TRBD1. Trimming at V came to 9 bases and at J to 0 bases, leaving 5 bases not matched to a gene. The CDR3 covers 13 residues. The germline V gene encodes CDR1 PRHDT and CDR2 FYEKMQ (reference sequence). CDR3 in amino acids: CASRQGSSYEQYF. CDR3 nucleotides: TGTGCCAGTCGACAGGGCTCCTCCTACGAGCAGTACTTC.

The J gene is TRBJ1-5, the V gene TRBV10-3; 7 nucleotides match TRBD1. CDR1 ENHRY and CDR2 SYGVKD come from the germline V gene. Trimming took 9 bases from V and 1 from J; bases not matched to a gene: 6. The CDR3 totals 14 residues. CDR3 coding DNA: TGTGCCATGGACAGGCTCGGGAGCAATCAGCCCCAGCATTTT. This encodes CAMDRLGSNQPQHF.

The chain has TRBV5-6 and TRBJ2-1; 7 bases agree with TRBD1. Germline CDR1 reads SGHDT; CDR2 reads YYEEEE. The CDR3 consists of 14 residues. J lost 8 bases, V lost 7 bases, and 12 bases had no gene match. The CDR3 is CASSGERGLYEQFF. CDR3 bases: TGTGCCAGCTCCGGGGAAAGGGGGCTATATGAGCAGTTCTTC. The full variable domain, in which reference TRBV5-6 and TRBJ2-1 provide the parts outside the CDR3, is DAGVTQSPTHLIKTRGQQVTLRCSPKSGHDTVSWYQQALGQGPQFIFQYYEEEERQRGNFPDRFSGHQFPNYSSELNVNALLLGDSALYLCASSGERGLYEQFFGPGTRLTVL.

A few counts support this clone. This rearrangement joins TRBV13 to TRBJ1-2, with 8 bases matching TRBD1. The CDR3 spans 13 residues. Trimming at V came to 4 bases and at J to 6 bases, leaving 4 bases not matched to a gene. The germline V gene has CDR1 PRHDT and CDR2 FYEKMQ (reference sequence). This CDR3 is CASSSGQDNGYTF. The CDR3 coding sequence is TGTGCCAGCAGCTCGGGACAGGATAATGGCTACACCTTC.